The T cell receptor (beta chain) described here comes from a study of control samples from healthy donors and cancer patients. The CDR3 runs 11 residues. V lost 6 bases to trimming and J lost 4 bases, with 6 bases between them. Generated by immunoSEQ multiplex PCR, the TCRdb table keeps only in-frame clones and is missing some. Of about 9,700 clones listed, approximately 91% were seen once; the top ten hold about 21%. Specimen: PBMCs. This receptor was obtained from a man between 60 and 70 years old with colorectal cancer. The chain links TRBV12-3 or TRBV12-4 to TRBJ2-5; no definite D call. For the CDR3, the DNA is TGTGCCAGCAGGCACAGAGAGACCCAGTACTTC. Protein sequence: CASRHRETQYF.